These 5 T cell receptor beta chains share one sample of origin, sequenced in a study of tumor and adjacent non-tumor tissue in lung cancer. The library came from three nested PCR rounds adapted from ARM-PCR protocols. TCRdb recomputed calls from the multiplex PCR reads with MiXCR, one row per CDR3 protein. The sample lists about 110,000 distinct CDR3 sequences, around 82% seen once, with 20% to 25% in the top ten. The template was RNA from unsorted bulk tissue. Sequencing was performed on lung tumor tissue. These receptors were taken from a man in his 70s with non-small cell lung cancer.

A word on this clonotype: The final CDR3 position lacks the conserved phenylalanine or tryptophan, pointing to a likely read error. The V and J genes are TRBV4-1 and TRBJ2-5, with unresolved D. The ends were cut back, 2 bases at V and 5 bases at J, with 12 bases in the middle. CDR1 is MGHRA, CDR2 YSYEKL, per germline. This CDR3 region has 14 residues. The CDR3 here is CASSQQWGYETQYI. The CDR3 bases are TGCGCCAGCAGCCAACAGTGGGGATATGAGACCCAGTACATC.

A note on this clonotype: An end of the junction differs from the germline gene, which may be a read error. This chain connects TRBV28 to TRBJ2-7, with D possibly being TRBD1 or TRBD2 (6 bases each). This CDR3 contains 14 residues. Germline CDR1 is MDHEN and CDR2 is SYDVKM. The CDR3 sequence: CASNPRTGAYEQHF. The CDR3 DNA follows: TGTGCCAGCAATCCCAGGACGGGGGCCTACGAGCAGCACTTC.

As to this clonotype: At one of its ends the junction is not consistent with the germline gene, which may arise from a read error. CDR3 residues: CASSDSTCQPYGYTF. DNA of the CDR3: TGCGCCAGCAGTGATTCGACATGCCAACCCTATGGTTACACCTTC. This rearrangement joins TRBV10-1 to TRBJ1-2, with D uncertain. The germline CDR1 and CDR2 sequences are WNHNN and SYGVQD (reference sequence). The CDR3 runs 15 residues.

The chain recombines TRBV4-2 with TRBJ2-3, with D perhaps matching TRBD2 (6 bases). This CDR3 has 15 amino acids. V was clipped by 0 bases and J by 9 bases, with 16 bases between them. CDR1 is LGHNA and CDR2 is YNFKEQ in the germline V gene. The CDR3 region has the DNA TGTGCCAGCAGCCAAGAACTGGAGGGCCGTGAAACGCAGTATTTT. It encodes CASSQELEGRETQYF.

Details on this clonotype: The CDR3 end shows no conserved phenylalanine or tryptophan, and so a read error is likely. The V and J genes are TRBV6-5 and TRBJ1-5; D unclear. The CDR3 is 15 amino acids. CDR1 MNHEY and CDR2 SVGAGI come from the germline V gene. The ends were cut back, 6 bases at V and 1 base at J, with 13 bases in the middle. Written as DNA, the CDR3 is TGTGCCAGCAGCAACAAGGGAGCGAGCAATCAGCCCCAGCATTCT. It is translated as CASSNKGASNQPQHS.